This is a list of T cell receptor beta chains from one sample in a study of cytomegalovirus exposure and HLA in healthy donors. Sequencing was performed with immunoSEQ multiplex PCR; in TCRdb, only in-frame clones are kept and a portion is missing. The table has about 200,000 clones, 82% seen once. The sequenced sample was PBMCs. The receptors were gathered from a boy aged 2 to 9 in good health and CMV-seronegative. Each CDR3 is given with its conserved first and last residue. A D gene is named only where the DNA matches it firmly. Some rows have no size entry. The others give once, few or many, or a class for an expanded clone.

v_call: TRBV19
j_call: TRBJ2-3
clone_size: .
d_call: .
cdr3_nt: TGTGCCAGTGCTATAACATCCGGGGCAGATACGCAGTATTTT
cdr3_aa: CASAITSGADTQYF

v_call: TRBV4-1
j_call: TRBJ2-1
clone_size: .
d_call: TRBD1
cdr3_nt: TGCGCCAGCAGCCCAGGGGGCGAGAATGAGCAGTTCTTC
cdr3_aa: CASSPGGENEQFF

v_call: TRBV27
j_call: TRBJ1-2
clone_size: .
d_call: TRBD1
cdr3_nt: TGTGCCAGCAAGGACGGGACAGGGGGAAACTATGGCTACACCTTC
cdr3_aa: CASKDGTGGNYGYTF

v_call: TRBV5-4
j_call: TRBJ2-5
clone_size: few
d_call: TRBD2
cdr3_nt: TGTGCCAGCAGCTCTTCACTAGCGGGGGGGGAGACCCAGTACTTC
cdr3_aa: CASSSSLAGGETQYF

v_call: TRBV2
j_call: TRBJ1-1
clone_size: few
d_call: .
cdr3_nt: TGTGCCAGAGGAGGGAGCCAGATGAACACTGAAGCTTTCTTT
cdr3_aa: CARGGSQMNTEAFF

v_call: TRBV13
j_call: TRBJ2-5
clone_size: .
d_call: TRBD1
cdr3_nt: TGTGCCAGCAGCCCAAAACGACAGGGGTACCAAGAGACCCAGTACTTC
cdr3_aa: CASSPKRQGYQETQYF

v_call: TRBV5-1
j_call: TRBJ1-4
clone_size: .
d_call: .
cdr3_nt: TGCGCCAGCAGCTTGGTAGGTCCGACCGGGGAAAAACTGTTTTTT
cdr3_aa: CASSLVGPTGEKLFF

v_call: TRBV7-2
j_call: TRBJ2-7
clone_size: .
d_call: .
cdr3_nt: TGTGCCAGCAGCTTAGGGCTAGCGCGCTACGAGCAGTACTTC
cdr3_aa: CASSLGLARYEQYF

v_call: TRBV12-5
j_call: TRBJ2-7
clone_size: few
d_call: .
cdr3_nt: TGTGCTAGTGGTCCTCCCGGGGGGCAGGTGAGCTACGAGCAGTACTTC
cdr3_aa: CASGPPGGQVSYEQYF

v_call: TRBV19
j_call: TRBJ1-2
clone_size: .
d_call: .
cdr3_nt: TGTGCCAGTACCCGACAGGACCGCTATGGCTACACCTTC
cdr3_aa: CASTRQDRYGYTF

v_call: TRBV7-2
j_call: TRBJ2-7
clone_size: .
d_call: .
cdr3_nt: TGTGCCAGCAGCTTAGCGCCCCTCGTGGGGCTCGAGCAGTACTTC
cdr3_aa: CASSLAPLVGLEQYF

v_call: TRBV7-2
j_call: TRBJ1-3
clone_size: once
d_call: TRBD1
cdr3_nt: TGTGCCAGCAGCTTAGTGACAGGGCCTGGAAACACCATATATTTT
cdr3_aa: CASSLVTGPGNTIYF

v_call: TRBV7-8
j_call: TRBJ1-4
clone_size: .
d_call: TRBD1
cdr3_nt: TGTGCCAGCAGCAGGGACAGGACTAATGAAAAACTGTTTTTT
cdr3_aa: CASSRDRTNEKLFF

v_call: TRBV25-1
j_call: TRBJ2-7
clone_size: .
d_call: .
cdr3_nt: TGTGCCAGCAGTGAAGGTGCGGGGAGCTCCTACGAGCAGTACTTC
cdr3_aa: CASSEGAGSSYEQYF

v_call: TRBV5-4
j_call: TRBJ1-6
clone_size: .
d_call: .
cdr3_nt: TGTGCCAGCAGCTTGGTCGGGAATTCACCCCTCCACTTT
cdr3_aa: CASSLVGNSPLHF

v_call: TRBV5-3
j_call: TRBJ2-1
clone_size: .
d_call: TRBD2
cdr3_nt: TGTGCCAGAAGCTTGGGGGGTAGCGGGGGCAGCCGGTTCTTC
cdr3_aa: CARSLGGSGGSRFF

v_call: TRBV7-8
j_call: TRBJ2-3
clone_size: .
d_call: TRBD2
cdr3_nt: TGTGCCAGCAGCTTATTCGGGGGGGCAGGCACAGATACGCAGTATTTT
cdr3_aa: CASSLFGGAGTDTQYF

v_call: TRBV7-8
j_call: TRBJ1-2
clone_size: .
d_call: .
cdr3_nt: TGTGCCAGCAGCTTAGGCTCTAGCCGGGCCTCCTATGGCTACACCTTC
cdr3_aa: CASSLGSSRASYGYTF

v_call: TRBV18
j_call: TRBJ2-3
clone_size: .
d_call: TRBD1
cdr3_nt: TGTGCCAGCTTGCCCGAATGGACAGGGGGAGGCACAGATACGCAGTATTTT
cdr3_aa: CASLPEWTGGGTDTQYF

v_call: TRBV6-5
j_call: TRBJ1-4
clone_size: .
d_call: .
cdr3_nt: TGTGCCAGCAGTTACTCGGACCGGGGGTGGGAAAAACTGTTTTTT
cdr3_aa: CASSYSDRGWEKLFF

v_call: TRBV4-2
j_call: TRBJ1-6
clone_size: .
d_call: TRBD1
cdr3_nt: TGTGCCAGCAGCCAACGTGGGGACAGGGTCCCTTCACCCCTCCACTTT
cdr3_aa: CASSQRGDRVPSPLHF